The T cell receptor (beta chain) described here comes from a study of cytomegalovirus exposure and HLA in healthy donors. Remarks on this clone: Its antigen is not identified.

The PCR had 60 Vbeta and 13 Jbeta primers. TCRdb's copy holds only in-frame clones and misses some; the assay was immunoSEQ multiplex PCR. The table has some 80,000 clones, more than 75% seen once. Overall study results and limits: TCR beta sequences reportedly predicted the HLA-A and HLA-B alleles of most subjects accurately. The Asian-associated ancestry cluster reportedly had fewer N-insertions than the roughly 670-donor mean in a later analysis.

Per the germline V gene, CDR1 is GTSNPN and CDR2 is SVGIG (reference sequence). There are 14 residues in the CDR3. Unmatched junction bases numbered 8, after V lost 7 bases and J lost 2 bases. Regarding donors, all were healthy bone marrow donors. The sequence came from a man aged 40-49 years in good health and CMV-seronegative. The chain has TRBV30 and TRBJ2-1, with TRBD2 matching 7 bases. Sequenced input: PBMCs. The CDR3 nucleotides read TGTGCCTCCCATGGGGGGGTCACCTACAATGAGCAGTTCTTC. Translation gives CASHGGVTYNEQFF. The variable domain in full, completed from reference TRBV30 and TRBJ2-1, reads SQTIHQWPATLVQPVGSPLSLECTVEGTSNPNLYWYRQAAGRGLQLLFYSVGIGQISSEVPQNLSASRPQDRQFILSSKKLLLSDSGFYLCASHGGVTYNEQFFGPGTRLTVL.